These 9 T cell receptor beta chains originate from one sample sequenced in a study of T cells in Graves' hyperthyroidism and ophthalmopathy. The TCR beta CDR3 regions underwent amplification using RNA transcripts as the source. The TCR CDR3 first-round RT-PCR relied on the HTBI primer set. TCRdb passed the multiplex PCR reads through MiXCR, listing each CDR3 protein once. The sample shows about 300,000 distinct CDR3 sequences, roughly a fifth of them seen only once. Input material: blood. Receptor source: a man in his forties or fifties with Graves' ophthalmopathy.

This clonotype was counted only a few times. V usage is TRBV29-1 and J usage is TRBJ1-1; 8 nucleotides match TRBD1. CDR3 length equals 14 residues. The J segment lost 0 bases and the V segment lost 3 bases, leaving 3 bases of the junction unmatched. Per the germline V gene, CDR1 is SQVTM and CDR2 is ANQGSEA. The DNA of the CDR3 is TGCAGCGTTGATCAGGGGGCGATGAACACTGAAGCTTTCTTT. It yields the protein CSVDQGAMNTEAFF.

V gene TRBV5-1 combines with J gene TRBJ1-1; D gene uncertain. Trimming shortened V by 4 bases and J by 0 bases, and 16 bases separated the two germline ends. Germline V lookup: CDR1 SGHRS, CDR2 YFSETQ. This CDR3 comprises 16 residues. CDR3: CASSLRARTLNTEAFF. The CDR3 region has the DNA TGCGCCAGCAGCCTCCGGGCCCGAACACTGAACACTGAAGCTTTCTTT.

The J gene is TRBJ1-2, the V gene TRBV5-1; 10 bases align to TRBD1. The V segment lost 8 bases and the J segment 6 bases; nucleotides outside the gene matches: 10. Germline V CDR1 and CDR2: SGHRS, YFSETQ. This CDR3 is built from 14 residues. CDR3 residues: CARSVDRGVNGYTF. In DNA form, the CDR3 reads TGCGCCAGAAGCGTGGACAGGGGGGTTAATGGCTACACCTTC.

This clonotype was recorded a few times. The gene calls are TRBV11-2 and TRBJ2-7; 10 nucleotides align to TRBD2. The junction had 10 bases not matched to a gene; V was cut back by 6 bases and J by 5 bases. CDR1 is SGHAT, CDR2 FQNNGV, per germline. This CDR3 comprises 15 residues. CDR3 sequence: CASRKSTSGLHEQYF. CDR3 in DNA: TGTGCCAGCAGAAAATCGACTAGCGGGCTCCACGAGCAGTACTTC. Full variable domain (remainder filled in from reference TRBV11-2 and TRBJ2-7): EAGVAQSPRYKIIEKRQSVAFWCNPISGHATLYWYQQILGQGPKLLIQFQNNGVVDDSQLPKDRFSAERLKGVDSTLKIQPAKLEDSAVYLCASRKSTSGLHEQYFGPGTRLTVT.

This clonotype was recorded many times. This chain joins TRBV2 and TRBJ2-7, with 11 bases aligning to TRBD1. Germline V gives CDR1 SNHLY, CDR2 FYNNEI. CDR3 length: 14 residues. V trimming: 7 bases; J trimming: 2 bases; junction bases outside the gene matches: 4. CDR3 in DNA: TGTGCCAGCAAAGGGACAGGGGGTCCCTACGAGCAGTACTTC. Protein product: CASKGTGGPYEQYF.

The table lists this clonotype with a few counts. The chain joins TRBV12-3 or TRBV12-4 to TRBJ2-2; no reliable D call. The CDR3 contains 15 residues. The V end lost 1 base, the J end lost 5 bases, and 11 bases lay between the germline ends. The CDR3 DNA reads TGTGCCAGCAGTTTAGGGCTATTTAGAACCGGGGAGCTGTTTTTT. This sequence encodes CASSLGLFRTGELFF.

This clonotype has just a few counts. This sequence joins TRBV30 and TRBJ2-1; TRBD2 matches 9 bases. Trimming removed 8 bases from V and 2 bases from J; junction bases left unmatched: 7. The CDR3 consists of 14 residues. CDR1 and CDR2 (germline): GTSNPN, SVGIG (reference sequence). CDR3 protein: CAHQTSGAYNEQFF. The CDR3 DNA follows: TGTGCCCATCAGACTAGCGGAGCCTACAATGAGCAGTTCTTC.

This clonotype has just a few counts. The rearrangement uses TRBV6-1 and TRBJ2-7; either TRBD1 or TRBD2 may fit D (6 bases each). The germline gives CDR1 MNHNS, CDR2 SASEGT. This CDR3 is built from 15 residues. Trimming pared 6 bases from V and 2 bases from J, leaving 17 bases between. CDR3: CASSPDWGAPYEQYF. The CDR3 DNA reads as TGTGCCAGCAGCCCCGATTGGGGGGCCCCCTACGAGCAGTACTTC.

Ten or more counts support this clonotype. The gene calls are TRBV12-3 or TRBV12-4 and TRBJ2-7; D may match TRBD1 or TRBD2 (6 bases each). V dropped 1 base and J dropped 4 bases, with 11 bases sitting between them. The CDR3 sequence is 14 residues long. CDR3 sequence reads: CASSLVGGLYEQYF. CDR3 DNA sequence: TGTGCCAGCAGTTTAGTCGGGGGCCTGTACGAGCAGTACTTC.